One sample yielded the 7 T cell receptor beta chains listed below, sequenced in a study of T cells in Graves' hyperthyroidism and ophthalmopathy. TCR beta CDR3 region amplification was performed from RNA transcripts. RT-PCR in the first round (using the HTBI primer set) targeted the TCR CDR3. TCRdb reprocessed the multiplex PCR reads via MiXCR and lists one record per CDR3 protein. There are under 400,000 distinct CDR3 sequences in the sample; 20% to 25% occur only once, and 50% lies in the top ten. Sequencing was done on a sample of blood. These TCRs come from a woman aged 45-60 years with Graves' hyperthyroidism.

This clonotype was counted at least ten times. The V call is TRBV24-1, the J call TRBJ2-5; perhaps D is TRBD1 or TRBD2 (5 bases each). Germline assignment: CDR1 KGHDR and CDR2 SFDVKD. V lost 4 bases and J lost 4, with 9 bases in between. The CDR3 is 13 amino acids. The CDR3 DNA follows: TGTGCCACCAGTGAGAGGGGTCGAGAGACCCAGTACTTC. It encodes CATSERGRETQYF.

This clonotype was picked up many times. The V call is TRBV20-1, the J call TRBJ2-7; no clear D. V was shortened by 5 bases and J by 0 bases, with 8 bases between the two germline ends. The germline V gene has CDR1 DFQATT and CDR2 SNEGSKA (reference sequence). This CDR3 has 12 residues. The CDR3 loop is CSARTASYEQYF. CDR3 nucleotides: TGCAGTGCTCGGACGGCCTCCTACGAGCAGTACTTC.

V is TRBV6-1 and J is TRBJ1-3; D is unresolved. Germline V gives CDR1 MNHNS, CDR2 SASEGT. The CDR3 is 12 residues long. Trimming stripped 7 bases from V and 2 bases from J, with 6 bases between. Here the CDR3 DNA reads TGTGCCAGCAAACCCACTGGAAACACCATATATTTT. As protein: CASKPTGNTIYF.

The table lists this clonotype with a few counts. As DNA, the CDR3 is TGTGCCATCAGTGATCGGACTAGCGGGAGAGGGGGAACCGGGGAGCTGTTTTTT. It is translated as CAISDRTSGRGGTGELFF. This rearrangement joins TRBV10-3 to TRBJ2-2; 13 nucleotides line up with TRBD2. CDR1 ENHRY and CDR2 SYGVKD come from the germline V gene. Trimming cost V 3 bases and J 5 bases; bases outside gene matches: 9. The CDR3 is 18 residues long.

The chain combines TRBV14 with TRBJ2-3; D is possibly TRBD1 (5 bases). Germline V CDR1 and CDR2: SGHDN, FVKESK. V was clipped by 4 bases and J by 1 base, with 12 bases between them. This CDR3 region has 15 residues. CDR3 in amino acids: CASSPDMVRTDTQYF. CDR3 coding DNA: TGTGCCAGCAGCCCGGACATGGTTCGCACAGATACGCAGTATTTT.

J is TRBJ1-6 and V is TRBV7-9; TRBD1 agrees at 7 bases. The CDR3 extends over 14 amino acids. J was trimmed by 8 bases and V by 8 bases; bases with no gene match: 9. Germline V gene data show CDR1 as SEHNR and CDR2 as FQNEAQ (reference sequence). The CDR3 region has the DNA TGTGCCAGCGGGGGGGCAGGGGGATATTCACCCCTCCACTTT. As protein: CASGGAGGYSPLHF.

This clonotype occurred many times. The J gene is TRBJ1-1, the V gene TRBV2; a weak D match, TRBD1 (5 bases). Trimming took 5 bases from V and 6 from J, leaving 13 bases between them. This CDR3 is built from 13 residues. Germline CDR1 and CDR2: SNHLY and FYNNEI. The CDR3 loop reads CASSWDPGAEAFF. CDR3 DNA sequence: TGTGCCAGCAGTTGGGACCCGGGGGCTGAAGCTTTCTTT.